This record concerns one T cell receptor beta chain sequence. These data are taken from a study of T cell changes during pregnancy in multiple sclerosis. The CDR3 has 16 residues. Losses at the gene ends were 4 bases for V and 2 bases for J; bases not matched to a gene: 8. The germline CDR1 and CDR2 sequences are SGDLS and YYNGEE. Produced via immunoSEQ multiplex PCR; TCRdb's table is partial and in-frame only. The sample carries about 75,000 clones, roughly 90% recorded once. This clonotype was obtained from a female donor in good health, enrolled as a control in a pregnancy study. Sequenced here: peripheral blood, sampled in the first trimester of pregnancy. V and J are TRBV9 and TRBJ2-2, with TRBD1 identical over 7 bases. CDR3 amino acids: CASSNSGTDNTGELFF. The CDR3 region has the DNA TGTGCCAGCAGCAACTCCGGGACAGATAACACCGGGGAGCTGTTTTTT.